This is a list of T cell receptor beta chains from one sample in a study of T cell repertoires in aging, cancer and after chemotherapy. Each CDR3 protein gets one entry after TCRdb re-called the multiplex PCR reads with MiXCR. Found here are a few thousand distinct CDR3 sequences, about 45% of them singletons; the top ten hold roughly 3%. The sequenced material came from blood. These receptors originate from a human donor with a solid tumor. Both conserved end residues are part of each CDR3. The D gene is left open where the match is weak. Clone size is stated in some rows and not others, as once, few, many or a class when expanded.

-,14,-,TRBJ1-2,TRBV5-5,CASSTIGGTYGYTF,TGTGCCAGCAGCACCATAGGAGGGACCTATGGCTACACCTTC
-,13,few,TRBJ2-7,TRBV20-1,CSAPSGRAYEQYF,TGCAGTGCTCCCTCGGGCCGGGCCTACGAGCAGTACTTC
-,17,few,TRBJ2-7,TRBV7-2,CASSLEGPGTPSYEQYF,TGTGCCAGCAGCTTAGAGGGCCCCGGGACTCCTTCCTACGAGCAGTACTTC
-,15,-,TRBJ2-3,TRBV7-9,CASSLEAVSTDTQYF,TGTGCCAGCAGCTTAGAAGCGGTTAGCACAGATACGCAGTATTTT
TRBD1,14,few,TRBJ1-2,TRBV6-6,CASKRGTGNYGYTF,TGTGCCAGCAAAAGGGGGACAGGGAACTATGGCTACACCTTC
-,12,few,TRBJ1-2,TRBV5-5,CASSLEVYGYTF,TGTGCCAGCAGCTTAGAAGTCTATGGCTACACCTTC
-,15,-,TRBJ1-2,TRBV11-2,CAPATGSRKSYGYTF,TGTGCCCCCGCAACGGGCTCCCGGAAGAGCTATGGCTACACCTTC
-,14,-,TRBJ1-1,TRBV7-9,CASSSPNRDTEAFF,TGTGCCAGCAGCTCTCCTAACAGGGACACTGAAGCTTTCTTT
-,14,-,TRBJ2-2,TRBV30,CAWSSLGSTEELFF,TGTGCCTGGAGTTCACTAGGGAGCACCGAGGAGCTGTTTTTT
-,13,-,TRBJ1-6,TRBV11-2,CASSLELDSPLHF,TGTGCCAGCAGCTTAGAACTGGATTCACCCCTCCACTTT
TRBD1,14,few,TRBJ2-7,TRBV15,CATSMGQGSYEQYF,TGTGCCACCAGTATGGGACAGGGGAGCTACGAGCAGTACTTC
-,11,large,TRBJ2-7,TRBV7-9,CASSATSEQYF,TGTGCCAGCAGCGCGACTAGCGAGCAGTACTTC
-,12,few,TRBJ1-3,TRBV6-5,CASTGSGNTIYF,TGTGCCAGCACAGGATCTGGAAACACCATATATTTT
-,14,-,TRBJ1-3,TRBV6-4,CASSMDSSGNTIYF,TGTGCCAGCAGTATGGACAGCTCTGGAAACACCATATATTTT
-,13,-,TRBJ1-5,TRBV20-1,CSASFNSNQPQHF,TGCAGTGCTAGCTTTAATAGCAATCAGCCCCAGCATTTT
TRBD1,14,-,TRBJ2-7,TRBV5-1,CASSRQGPINEQYF,TGCGCCAGCAGCCGACAGGGCCCTATAAACGAGCAGTACTTC
-,16,-,TRBJ1-2,TRBV12-3/TRBV12-4,CASSPVGQGTNYGYTF,TGTGCCAGCAGTCCGGTGGGGCAGGGAACCAACTATGGCTACACCTTC
-,15,-,TRBJ1-2,TRBV7-2,CASSLGIQEFNGYTF,TGTGCCAGCAGCTTAGGGATACAAGAATTTAATGGCTACACCTTC
-,13,-,TRBJ2-6,TRBV5-6,CASRLSGANVLTF,TGTGCCAGCAGGCTCTCTGGGGCCAACGTCCTGACTTTC
-,14,-,TRBJ2-5,TRBV7-9,CASSSGTPKETQYF,TGTGCCAGCAGCTCCGGGACCCCCAAAGAGACCCAGTACTTC
-,15,-,TRBJ2-1,TRBV19,CASTPELISYNEQFF,TGTGCCAGTACCCCGGAGCTAATCTCCTACAATGAGCAGTTCTTC
-,13,-,TRBJ1-6,TRBV20-1,CSARDSGDSPLHF,TGCAGTGCTAGAGATAGCGGGGATTCACCCCTCCACTTT
-,12,few,TRBJ1-4,TRBV30,CAWSDSRQKLFF,TGTGCCTGGAGTGACTCCAGGCAAAAACTGTTTTTT
TRBD1,13,-,TRBJ1-6,TRBV6-5,CASSWDRGSPLHF,TGTGCCAGCAGTTGGGACAGGGGCTCACCCCTCCACTTT
TRBD2,18,few,TRBJ2-1,TRBV6-5,CASSYSGTSGPSYNEQFF,TGTGCCAGCAGTTACTCGGGGACTAGCGGACCCTCCTACAATGAGCAGTTCTTC
TRBD1,13,-,TRBJ1-3,TRBV10-3,CAIMTGAGNTIYF,TGTGCCATTATGACAGGGGCCGGAAACACCATATATTTT
TRBD1,20,-,TRBJ1-6,TRBV7-2,CASSLAGSDRGYTRNSPLHF,TGTGCCAGCAGCTTAGCTGGCTCGGACAGGGGATATACCAGGAATTCACCCCTCCACTTT
TRBD2,20,-,TRBJ2-7,TRBV6-2/TRBV6-3,CASSRRASGGKFKGSYEQYF,TGTGCCAGCAGCCGAAGGGCTAGCGGGGGTAAATTCAAGGGATCCTACGAGCAGTACTTC
-,12,-,TRBJ2-3,TRBV7-2,CASRRGLDTQYF,TGTGCCAGCAGAAGGGGGTTGGATACGCAGTATTTT
-,14,-,TRBJ2-2,TRBV7-9,CASSLTGSTGELFF,TGTGCCAGCAGTTTAACAGGGTCCACCGGGGAGCTGTTTTTT
-,16,few,TRBJ2-6,TRBV30,CAQASGHTSGANVLTF,TGTGCTCAAGCATCGGGACATACCTCTGGGGCCAACGTCCTGACTTTC
TRBD1,13,-,TRBJ2-7,TRBV30,CAWSGDRGDEQYF,TGTGCCTGGAGTGGGGACAGGGGAGACGAGCAGTACTTC
TRBD1,13,few,TRBJ2-5,TRBV20-1,CSAADRGKETQYF,TGCAGTGCTGCCGACAGGGGGAAAGAGACCCAGTACTTC
-,15,-,TRBJ1-1,TRBV18,CASSVLAEAGPEAFF,TGTGCCAGCTCTGTGTTAGCTGAGGCTGGTCCTGAAGCTTTCTTT
-,16,few,TRBJ2-1,TRBV6-1,CASTLLGSGARGEQFF,TGTGCCAGCACCCTTCTCGGATCCGGGGCCCGAGGAGAGCAGTTCTTC
TRBD2,16,-,TRBJ2-3,TRBV18,CASSPPTSRGSDTQYF,TGTGCCAGCTCACCACCGACTAGCAGAGGATCAGATACGCAGTATTTT
TRBD1,16,-,TRBJ1-6,TRBV7-9,CASSLTMTGGNSPLHF,TGTGCCAGCAGCTTAACCATGACAGGGGGAAATTCACCCCTCCACTTT
TRBD2,19,-,TRBJ2-1,TRBV27,CASTKLGLAGGTSYNEQFF,TGTGCCAGCACGAAATTGGGACTAGCGGGAGGCACCTCCTACAATGAGCAGTTCTTC
-,15,-,TRBJ2-7,TRBV5-4,CASSPGGGRIYEQYF,TGTGCCAGCAGCCCCGGAGGGGGGCGTATCTACGAGCAGTACTTC
-,15,-,TRBJ2-2,TRBV30,CAWNSGTSNTGELFF,TGTGCCTGGAATTCGGGCACATCGAACACCGGGGAGCTGTTTTTT
-,13,-,TRBJ2-3,TRBV19,CASRDSLTDTQYF,TGTGCCAGTAGGGACAGCCTCACAGATACGCAGTATTTT
-,15,-,TRBJ2-3,TRBV19,CASSISPISTDTQYF,TGTGCCAGTAGTATATCACCGATTAGCACAGATACGCAGTATTTT
-,15,-,TRBJ1-1,TRBV6-5,CASSYGGAGVTEAFF,TGTGCCAGCAGTTACGGGGGGGCCGGGGTAACTGAAGCTTTCTTT
-,11,large,TRBJ2-7,TRBV29-1,CSVVIAYEQYF,TGCAGCGTCGTTATAGCGTACGAGCAGTACTTC
-,13,few,TRBJ2-1,TRBV29-1,CSVGQLEEGEQFF,TGCAGCGTTGGACAGCTAGAAGAGGGGGAGCAGTTCTTC
-,12,-,TRBJ2-3,TRBV29-1,CSVGRTTDTQYF,TGCAGCGTTGGGAGAACCACAGATACGCAGTATTTT
TRBD1,16,few,TRBJ1-6,TRBV4-3,CASSQATGVSNSPLHF,TGCGCCAGCAGCCAAGCCACAGGGGTTAGTAATTCACCCCTCCACTTT
TRBD1,12,large,TRBJ1-2,TRBV29-1,CSVGRDSDGYTF,TGCAGCGTTGGTAGGGACAGCGATGGCTACACCTTC
-,14,-,TRBJ1-2,TRBV5-6,CASELGDGYYGYTF,TGTGCCAGCGAGTTGGGGGACGGATACTATGGCTACACCTTC
-,16,-,TRBJ1-6,TRBV11-2,CASSQTVTVAHSPLHF,TGTGCCAGCAGCCAAACGGTGACAGTCGCGCATTCACCCCTCCACTTT
-,14,-,TRBJ2-3,TRBV20-1,CSASFGGITDTQYF,TGCAGTGCTAGCTTCGGCGGGATTACAGATACGCAGTATTTT